The rows below give T cell receptor beta chains drawn from one sample of a study of OX40 agonist ivuxolimab in advanced cancers. Using immunoSEQ multiplex PCR, the repertoire was profiled, and TCRdb retains in-frame clones only, with some absent. There are about 22,000 clones in the sample; approximately 80% occur only once, and about a third lies in the top ten. The source material was CD4+ or CD8+ T cells sorted from blood, sampled in a trial of the OX40 agonist ivuxolimab. Source of these receptors: an adult with an advanced solid tumor such as melanoma, head and neck, liver or kidney cancer. The CDR3 runs from the conserved cysteine through the conserved F or W. Fields, in order: D gene, J gene, V gene, clone size, CDR3 DNA, CDR3 protein. A D gene is named only where the DNA matches it firmly. Where a row states a size, it is once, few, many or the class of an expanded clone; other rows omit it.

D: .; J: TRBJ1-5; V: TRBV28; size: .; DNA: TGTGCCAGCAGTTCCGGGGGTGTATTTAGCAATCAGCCCCAGCATTTT; CDR3: CASSSGGVFSNQPQHF
D: .; J: TRBJ2-5; V: TRBV29-1; size: .; DNA: TGCAGCGTTACACAGACGGAGACCCAGTACTTC; CDR3: CSVTQTETQYF
D: TRBD1; J: TRBJ2-7; V: TRBV10-1; size: .; DNA: TGCGCCAGCAGTGAGTGGGGACAGGGTGGCGAGCAGTACTTC; CDR3: CASSEWGQGGEQYF
D: .; J: TRBJ2-7; V: TRBV27; size: .; DNA: TGTGCCAGCAGTTTAGGAAACGAGCAGTACTTC; CDR3: CASSLGNEQYF
D: TRBD1; J: TRBJ1-1; V: TRBV6-1; size: few; DNA: TGTGCCAGCAGTCGACAGGGAGGCACTGAAGCTTTCTTT; CDR3: CASSRQGGTEAFF
D: .; J: TRBJ1-1; V: TRBV5-1; size: .; DNA: TGCGCCAGCAGCTTGACGGGCAAAAACACTGAAGCTTTCTTT; CDR3: CASSLTGKNTEAFF
D: .; J: TRBJ1-4; V: TRBV27; size: .; DNA: TGTGCCAGCACTCCCCTAGGCAGCGAAAATGAAAAACTGTTTTTT; CDR3: CASTPLGSENEKLFF
D: .; J: TRBJ2-7; V: TRBV20-1; size: .; DNA: TGCAGTGCTAGTGTAAACGAGCAGTACTTC; CDR3: CSASVNEQYF
D: TRBD2; J: TRBJ2-3; V: TRBV7-8; size: .; DNA: TGTGCCAGCAGCCCACCTACTAGCGGGAGGACTCGTAGGGAAGATACGCAGTATTTT; CDR3: CASSPPTSGRTRREDTQYF
D: TRBD1; J: TRBJ1-3; V: TRBV6-1; size: few; DNA: TGTGCCAGCAGTGGGTCTCAGGGGGCTGGAAACACCATATATTTT; CDR3: CASSGSQGAGNTIYF
D: .; J: TRBJ1-1; V: TRBV5-1; size: few; DNA: TGCGCCAGCAGCTTGGCAGGGTCCGGCACTGAAGCTTTCTTT; CDR3: CASSLAGSGTEAFF
D: TRBD1; J: TRBJ2-7; V: TRBV28; size: .; DNA: TGTGCCAGCAGGGAGACAGGGGTTGGGTTATACGAGCAGTACTTC; CDR3: CASRETGVGLYEQYF
D: TRBD1; J: TRBJ1-1; V: TRBV10-3; size: .; DNA: TGTGCCATCAGTGACCGTGAGGGGGCAGCTGAAGCTTTCTTT; CDR3: CAISDREGAAEAFF
D: .; J: TRBJ1-4; V: TRBV28; size: .; DNA: TGTGCCAGCACCTTAGGGTCCGCGCCTAATGAAAAACTGTTTTTT; CDR3: CASTLGSAPNEKLFF
D: .; J: TRBJ2-1; V: TRBV28; size: .; DNA: TGTGCCAGCAGCTGGACAGTTTGCTCCTACAATGAGCAGTTCTTC; CDR3: CASSWTVCSYNEQFF
D: .; J: TRBJ1-1; V: TRBV10-3; size: medium-sized; DNA: TGTGCCATCAGTGTTATGGGGGCTGCGAACACTGAAACTTTCTTT; CDR3: CAISVMGAANTETFF
D: TRBD2; J: TRBJ2-2; V: TRBV29-1; size: .; DNA: TGCAGCGTTACCGGGACTATGACCGGGGAGCTGTTTTTT; CDR3: CSVTGTMTGELFF
D: TRBD1; J: TRBJ1-1; V: TRBV6-4; size: .; DNA: TGTGCCAGCAGGGGACAGGCTGGGAACACTGAAGCTTTCTTT; CDR3: CASRGQAGNTEAFF
D: .; J: TRBJ1-3; V: TRBV7-9; size: .; DNA: TGTGCCAGCAGCTCACAGGGCTCTGGAAACACCATATATTTT; CDR3: CASSSQGSGNTIYF
D: TRBD1; J: TRBJ1-3; V: TRBV7-2; size: .; DNA: TGTGCCAGCAGTTCCCCAGGGGGCGCGGGAAACACCATATATTTT; CDR3: CASSSPGGAGNTIYF
D: TRBD1; J: TRBJ2-7; V: TRBV6-5; size: .; DNA: TGTGCCAGCACACGACAGGGGAGGTACGAGCAGTACTTC; CDR3: CASTRQGRYEQYF
D: TRBD1; J: TRBJ2-6; V: TRBV5-4; size: .; DNA: TGTGCCAGCAGCCTACAGGGGGCTGGGGCCAACGTCCTGACTTTC; CDR3: CASSLQGAGANVLTF
D: .; J: TRBJ2-1; V: TRBV29-1; size: .; DNA: TGCAGCGTTGAAGATGCGGGCGATTATGAGCAGTTCTTC; CDR3: CSVEDAGDYEQFF
D: TRBD2; J: TRBJ2-1; V: TRBV12-5; size: .; DNA: TGTGCTAGTGGTTCTTGGGGGGGTCCATCCATCAATGAGCAGTTCTTC; CDR3: CASGSWGGPSINEQFF
D: .; J: TRBJ1-3; V: TRBV5-1; size: few; DNA: TGCGCCAGCAGCTTGGGCCGTGGGGACACCATATATTTT; CDR3: CASSLGRGDTIYF
D: TRBD1; J: TRBJ1-4; V: TRBV28; size: .; DNA: TGTGCCAGCAGCATCGCCGGGACAGATCGTGAAAAACTGTTTTTT; CDR3: CASSIAGTDREKLFF
D: .; J: TRBJ1-1; V: TRBV21-1; size: .; DNA: TGTGCCAGCAGCAAAGTAGGGGCGTCGAACACTGAAGCTTTCTTT; CDR3: CASSKVGASNTEAFF
D: TRBD2; J: TRBJ2-5; V: TRBV27; size: .; DNA: TGTGCCAGCAGTTTCGGACTAGCGGGGCGAGAGACCCAGTACTTC; CDR3: CASSFGLAGRETQYF